This T cell receptor beta chain was recorded in a study of T cell clonotyping in hematopoietic cell transplantation. Trimming cost V 7 bases and J 5 bases, with 19 bases left between them. Looked up from germline, CDR1 is SGHRS and CDR2 is YFSETQ. The CDR3 consists of 14 residues. General study points: Recipient TCR diversity dropped after transplant; expanded clonotypes rose from day 30 to 180.

This sample's time point: recipient sample about 28 days before transplant, after cytoreduction. Comment on this clone: The target antigen is unknown.

The data were produced by immunoSEQ multiplex PCR, yet TCRdb's version contains in-frame clones alone and is incomplete. The sample lists approximately 42,000 clones; around 85% were seen once. The V gene is TRBV5-1, the J gene TRBJ2-7; tentatively, D is TRBD1 or TRBD2 (6 bases each). This specimen consisted of peripheral blood mononuclear cells, obtained before stem cell transplant. This sequence was found in a man aged 60-69 years with acute myeloid leukemia. Some clones in this sample may be carry-over from other donors' samples. The DNA of the CDR3 is TGCGCCAGCTGGGGAGGCCTCACAGGGAACGAGCAGTACTTC. Encoded protein: CASWGGLTGNEQYF.